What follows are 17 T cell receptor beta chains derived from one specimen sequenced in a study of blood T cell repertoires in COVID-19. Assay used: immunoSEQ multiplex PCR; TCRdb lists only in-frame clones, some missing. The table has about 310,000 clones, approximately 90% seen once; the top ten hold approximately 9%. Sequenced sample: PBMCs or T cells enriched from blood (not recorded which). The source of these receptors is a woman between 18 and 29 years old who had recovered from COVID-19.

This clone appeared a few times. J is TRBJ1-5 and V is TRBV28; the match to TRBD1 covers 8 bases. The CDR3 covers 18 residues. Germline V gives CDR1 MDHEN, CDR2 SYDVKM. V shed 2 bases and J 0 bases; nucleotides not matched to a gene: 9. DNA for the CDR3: TGTGCCAGCAGTTTAAAGACAGGGGCCGCGAATAGCAATCAGCCCCAGCATTTT. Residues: CASSLKTGAANSNQPQHF.

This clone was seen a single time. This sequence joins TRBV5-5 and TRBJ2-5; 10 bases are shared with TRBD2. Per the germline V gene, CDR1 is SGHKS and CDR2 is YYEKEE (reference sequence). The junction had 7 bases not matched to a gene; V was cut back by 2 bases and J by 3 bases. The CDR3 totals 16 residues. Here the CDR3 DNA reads TGTGCCAGCAGCTTATGGTCAGCGGGAGGGAAAGAGACCCAGTACTTC. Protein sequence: CASSLWSAGGKETQYF.

CDR3 DNA: TGTGCCAGCAGCCAAGAAATTAGCGGGAGGGCCGCTGAGCAGTTCTTC. This codes for CASSQEISGRAAEQFF. The gene calls are TRBV4-2 and TRBJ2-1, with TRBD2 identical over 11 bases. The CDR3 extends over 16 amino acids. V was clipped by 0 bases and J by 9 bases; unmatched bases: 7. Germline V gene data show CDR1 as LGHNA and CDR2 as YNFKEQ.

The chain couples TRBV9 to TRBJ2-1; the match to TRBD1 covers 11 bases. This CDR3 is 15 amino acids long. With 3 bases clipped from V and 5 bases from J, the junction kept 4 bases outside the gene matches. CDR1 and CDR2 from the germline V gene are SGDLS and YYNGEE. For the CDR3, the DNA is TGTGCCAGCAGCGCCGGACAGGGGGCAGACAATGAGCAGTTCTTC. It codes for CASSAGQGADNEQFF.

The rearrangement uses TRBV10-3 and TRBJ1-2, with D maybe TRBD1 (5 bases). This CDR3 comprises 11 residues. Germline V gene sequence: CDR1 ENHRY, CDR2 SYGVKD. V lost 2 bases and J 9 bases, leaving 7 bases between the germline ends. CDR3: CAISEQGSYTF. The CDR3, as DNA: TGTGCCATCAGTGAGCAGGGAAGCTACACCTTC.

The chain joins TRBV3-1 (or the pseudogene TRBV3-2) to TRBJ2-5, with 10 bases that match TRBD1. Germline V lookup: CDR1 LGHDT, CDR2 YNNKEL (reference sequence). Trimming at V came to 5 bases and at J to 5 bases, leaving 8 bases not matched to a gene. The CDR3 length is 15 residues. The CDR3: CASSFGTGVLETQYF. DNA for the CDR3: TGTGCCAGCAGCTTCGGGACAGGGGTGCTCGAGACCCAGTACTTC.

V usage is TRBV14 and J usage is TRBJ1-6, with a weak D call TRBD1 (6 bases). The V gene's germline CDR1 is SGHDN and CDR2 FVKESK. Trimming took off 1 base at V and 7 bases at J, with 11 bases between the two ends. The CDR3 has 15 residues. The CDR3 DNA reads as TGTGCCAGCAGCCAAGGCCTTGGACAGAATTCACCCCTCCACTTT. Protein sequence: CASSQGLGQNSPLHF.

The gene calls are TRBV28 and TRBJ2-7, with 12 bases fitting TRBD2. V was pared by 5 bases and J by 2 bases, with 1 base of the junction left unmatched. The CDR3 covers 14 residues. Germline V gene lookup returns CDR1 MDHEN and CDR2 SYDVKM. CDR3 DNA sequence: TGTGCCAGCAGTCTAGCGGGAGGGGCCTACGAGCAGTACTTC. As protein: CASSLAGGAYEQYF.

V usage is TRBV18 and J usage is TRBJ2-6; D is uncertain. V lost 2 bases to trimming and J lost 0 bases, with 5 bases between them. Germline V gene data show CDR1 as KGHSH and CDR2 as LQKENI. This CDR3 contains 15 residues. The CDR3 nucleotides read TGTGCCAGCTCACCAGCTAGCTCTGGGGCCAACGTCCTGACTTTC. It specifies CASSPASSGANVLTF.

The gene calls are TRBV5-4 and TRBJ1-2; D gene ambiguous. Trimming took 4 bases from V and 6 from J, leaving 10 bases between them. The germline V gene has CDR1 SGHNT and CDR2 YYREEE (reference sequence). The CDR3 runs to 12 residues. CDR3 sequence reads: CASSLEGDGYTF. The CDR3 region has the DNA TGTGCCAGCAGCCTGGAGGGAGATGGCTACACCTTC. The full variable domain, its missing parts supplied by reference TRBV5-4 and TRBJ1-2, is ETGVTQSPTHLIKTRGQQVTLRCSSQSGHNTVSWYQQALGQGPQFIFQYYREEENGRGNFPPRFSGLQFPNYSSELNVNALELDDSALYLCASSLEGDGYTFGSGTRLTVV.

The CDR3 region is CASSPGLQTGELFF. The CDR3 region has the DNA TGTGCCAGCTCACCTGGACTACAGACCGGGGAGCTGTTTTTT. The gene calls are TRBV18 and TRBJ2-2, with D perhaps matching TRBD2 (6 bases). The ends were cut back, 3 bases at V and 5 bases at J, with 10 bases in the middle. CDR3 size: 14 residues. Germline CDR1 reads KGHSH; CDR2 reads LQKENI. The whole variable domain, filled in from reference TRBV18 and TRBJ2-2, reads NAGVMQNPRHLVRRRGQEARLRCSPMKGHSHVYWYRQLPEEGLKFMVYLQKENIIDESGMPKERFSAEFPKEGPSILRIQQVVRGDSAAYFCASSPGLQTGELFFGEGSRLTVL.

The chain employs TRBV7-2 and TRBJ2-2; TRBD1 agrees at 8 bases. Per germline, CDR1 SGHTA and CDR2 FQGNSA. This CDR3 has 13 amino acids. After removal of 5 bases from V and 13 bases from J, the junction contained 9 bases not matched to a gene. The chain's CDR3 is CASSAPGQARLFF. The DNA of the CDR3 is TGTGCCAGCAGCGCCCCGGGACAGGCCCGGCTGTTTTTT.

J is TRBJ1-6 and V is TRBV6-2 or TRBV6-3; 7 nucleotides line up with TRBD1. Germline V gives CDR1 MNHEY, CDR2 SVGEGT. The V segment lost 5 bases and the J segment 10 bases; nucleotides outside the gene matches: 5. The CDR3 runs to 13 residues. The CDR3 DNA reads TGTGCCAGCAGTACCCAGGGGGGCTCACCCCTCCACTTT. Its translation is CASSTQGGSPLHF.

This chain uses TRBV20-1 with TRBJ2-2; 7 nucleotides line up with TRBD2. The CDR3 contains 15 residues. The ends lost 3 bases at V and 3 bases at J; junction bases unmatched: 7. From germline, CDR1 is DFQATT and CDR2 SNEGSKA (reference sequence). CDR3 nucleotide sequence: TGCAGTGCTAGTCGGGCGGGAGTATACACCGGGGAGCTGTTTTTT. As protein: CSASRAGVYTGELFF.

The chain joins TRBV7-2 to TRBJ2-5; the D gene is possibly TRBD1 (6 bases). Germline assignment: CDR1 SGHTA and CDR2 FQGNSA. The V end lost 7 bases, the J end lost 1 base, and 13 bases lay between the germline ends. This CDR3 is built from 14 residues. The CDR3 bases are TGTGCCAGCACCGGCGGACAGAGCCAAGAGACCCAGTACTTC. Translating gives CASTGGQSQETQYF. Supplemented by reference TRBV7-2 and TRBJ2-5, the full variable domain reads GAGVSQSPSNKVTEKGKDVELRCDPISGHTALYWYRQSLGQGLEFLIYFQGNSAPDKSGLPSDRFSAERTGGSVSTLTIQRTQQEDSAVYLCASTGGQSQETQYFGPGTRLLVL.

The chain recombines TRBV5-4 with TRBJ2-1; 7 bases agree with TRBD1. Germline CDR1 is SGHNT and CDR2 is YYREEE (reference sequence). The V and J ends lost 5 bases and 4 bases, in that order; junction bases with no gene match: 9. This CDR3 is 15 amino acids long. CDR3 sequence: CASRTGQSPYNEQFF. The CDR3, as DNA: TGTGCCAGCAGAACGGGACAGTCACCTTACAATGAGCAGTTCTTC.

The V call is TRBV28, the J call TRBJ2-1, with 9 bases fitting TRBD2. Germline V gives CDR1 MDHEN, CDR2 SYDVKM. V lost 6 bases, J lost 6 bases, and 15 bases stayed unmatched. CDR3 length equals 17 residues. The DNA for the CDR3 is TGTGCCAGCAGCCCAACGAGCGGGGGGCATCGAGGCAATGAGCAGTTCTTC. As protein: CASSPTSGGHRGNEQFF.